This T cell receptor (beta chain) was documented in a study of beta chain features in type 1 diabetes. Study-level points and caveats: Patients showed naive, central memory and Treg TCRB repertoires that appeared more similar than those of healthy donors.

Approximately 110 mL of blood, on average, came from one heparinised draw per donor. Each of the sorted populations had a purity greater than 95%. Sequencing targeted expressed TCRB transcripts, as all isolated RNA had been reverse transcribed. Libraries were prepared by immunoSEQ multiplex PCR; TCRdb keeps only in-frame clonotypes and omits some of them. Altogether under 400,000 clones are present, 12% to 15% being singletons, with the ten largest covering roughly 7%. Concerning this clone: What it recognizes is unknown.

The sequence was obtained from a man younger than 40 in good health. Sequencing was performed on central memory CD4+ T cells from blood.

The CDR3 coding sequence is TGTGCCAGCGTCCGACAATGGGATGGCAATCAGCCCCAGCATTTT. This translates into CASVRQWDGNQPQHF. V usage is TRBV6-1 and J usage is TRBJ1-5; the D is unclear. There are 15 residues in the CDR3. V dropped 8 bases and J dropped 2 bases, with 16 bases sitting between them. CDR1 is MNHNS, CDR2 SASEGT, per germline.